One and the same sample provided the 7 T cell receptor beta chains below, sequenced in a study of shared clonotypes between healthy human individuals. TCRdb keeps only in-frame clones here, not all; method: immunoSEQ multiplex PCR. The sample includes millions of clones, around 95% of them seen just once. What was sequenced was naive CD4+ T cells sorted from blood. Subset given: CD45RA+ positively selected. The receptor source for this set is a man between 18 and 35 years old in good health.

The chain recombines TRBV5-1 with TRBJ2-7, with D possibly TRBD1 on 6 matching bases. Germline values: CDR1 SGHRS, CDR2 YFSETQ. The CDR3 has 14 residues. V gave up 4 bases and J gave up 0 bases, with 11 bases separating them. The CDR3 bases are TGCGCCAGCAGCCAAGGACAGATCTCCTACGAGCAGTACTTC. Protein product: CASSQGQISYEQYF.

The genes are TRBV19 and TRBJ2-1; D ambiguous. This CDR3 comprises 13 residues. Germline CDR1 reads LNHDA; CDR2 reads SQIVND (reference sequence). V was trimmed by 3 bases and J by 4 bases, leaving 7 bases between them. The CDR3 bases are TGTGCCAGTAGTATTCTAGGGTACAATGAGCAGTTCTTC. Amino acids: CASSILGYNEQFF.

This clone has only one observation. This rearrangement joins TRBV11-3 to TRBJ2-2; D is possibly TRBD1 (5 bases). Germline V lookup: CDR1 SGHNT, CDR2 YENEEA. Trimming shortened V by 5 bases and J by 0 bases, and 10 bases separated the two germline ends. CDR3 length: 15 amino acids. The CDR3 DNA sequence: TGTGCCAGCAGCGAGGAGACAGCGAACACCGGGGAGCTGTTTTTT. Encoded protein: CASSEETANTGELFF. The whole variable domain, filled in from reference TRBV11-3 and TRBJ2-2, reads EAGVVQSPRYKIIEKKQPVAFWCNPISGHNTLYWYLQNLGQGPELLIRYENEEAVDDSQLPKDRFSAERLKGVDSTLKIQPAELGDSAVYLCASSEETANTGELFFGEGSRLTVL.

This chain connects TRBV7-2 to TRBJ2-1; 9 nucleotides align to TRBD2. The germline CDR1 and CDR2 sequences are SGHTA and FQGNSA. V lost 5 bases, J lost 6 bases, and 5 bases stayed unmatched. The CDR3 has 14 residues. The CDR3, as DNA: TGTGCCAGCAGCGGACTAGCGTTAAGCAATGAGCAGTTCTTC. This encodes CASSGLALSNEQFF.

This clone was seen once. V usage is TRBV2 and J usage is TRBJ2-5; 7 nucleotides agree with TRBD2. The CDR3 length is 14 residues. V trimming: 8 bases; J trimming: 4 bases; junction bases outside the gene matches: 10. The germline CDR1 and CDR2 sequences are SNHLY and FYNNEI. CDR3: CASGWAGVGETQYF. CDR3 DNA sequence: TGTGCCAGCGGGTGGGCGGGAGTAGGAGAGACCCAGTACTTC.

V and J are TRBV19 and TRBJ1-4; 10 bases are shared with TRBD1. Per germline, CDR1 LNHDA and CDR2 SQIVND (reference sequence). J lost 5 bases, V lost 0 bases, and 6 bases had no gene match. The CDR3 has 17 residues. This chain's CDR3 is CASSIDSWTGGNEKLFF. The CDR3, as DNA: TGTGCCAGTAGTATAGATTCCTGGACAGGGGGAAATGAAAAACTGTTTTTT.

V and J are TRBV7-2 and TRBJ2-7; TRBD2 matches at 11 bases. Germline CDR1 and CDR2: SGHTA and FQGNSA. V shed 2 bases, J shed 2 bases, and the junction held 5 bases outside the gene matches. The CDR3 length is 16 residues. CDR3 protein: CASSLRTSGLTYEQYF. The CDR3 DNA sequence: TGTGCCAGCAGCTTAAGGACTAGCGGGCTCACCTACGAGCAGTACTTC.